Sequencing of this T cell receptor (beta chain) was carried out in a study of CD8 T cells in ankylosing spondylitis. Trimming pared 7 bases from V and 3 bases from J, leaving 10 bases between. Germline CDR1 and CDR2: SNHLY and FYNNEI. This CDR3 is built from 12 residues. Points on this clonotype: Antigen: not known.

Library preparation for TCR beta used quantitative 5'-RACE with molecular barcodes. TCRdb ran MiXCR on the 5' RACE reads and lists one entry per CDR3 protein. The profile shows tens of thousands of distinct CDR3 sequences, approximately 11% of them singletons. The study, taken as a whole, reports: The study identified a TCR beta motif of several highly homologous variants that appeared characteristic of ankylosing spondylitis blood.

This chain connects TRBV2 to TRBJ2-7; D gene uncertain. Sequencing used blood, either unsorted or a sorted T cell fraction (not recorded which). The clonotype was recovered from a male donor with ankylosing spondylitis or in good health (not recorded which). CDR3 protein: CASMEVSYEQYF. Here the CDR3 DNA reads TGTGCCAGCATGGAAGTCAGCTACGAGCAGTACTTC.